This T cell receptor beta chain was identified during a study of cytomegalovirus exposure and HLA in healthy donors. Findings and limits, study-wide: A few of the chains that were CMV-associated were confirmed in vitro to be specific for CMV antigens.

V lost 0 bases and J 2 bases, leaving 10 bases between the germline ends. The CDR3 totals 15 residues. Germline V gene sequence: CDR1 LNHNV, CDR2 YYDKDF (reference sequence). Points on this clone: Its antigen is as yet unknown.

As for the donors, each was a healthy bone marrow donor. 13 Jbeta primers and 60 Vbeta primers were used for the PCR. Repertoires were generated with immunoSEQ multiplex PCR, while TCRdb's copy carries only in-frame clones and drops some. Seen here are 100,000 to 150,000 clones, 74% observed once, and the top ten hold 3.5% to 4.5%. This receptor was taken from a man in his forties in good health and CMV-seropositive. The sequenced sample consisted of PBMCs. The chain recombines TRBV15 with TRBJ2-5; D unclear. The CDR3 sequence is CATSRDRMLQETQYF. CDR3 DNA: TGTGCCACCAGCAGAGACAGGATGCTGCAAGAGACCCAGTACTTC.